The rows below give T cell receptor beta chains drawn from one sample of a study of technical replicates of blood from a handful of donors. Clones were sequenced by immunoSEQ multiplex PCR, and TCRdb holds only the in-frame ones, with some missing. The table shows roughly 87,000 clones, with around 96% occurring only once. The sample comprised T cells isolated from PBMCs. These receptors all come from a human donor in good health. CDR3s include the opening cysteine and the closing phenylalanine or tryptophan. The order of the fields is V gene, J gene, D gene, clone size, CDR3 DNA, CDR3 protein. A D gene is named only where the DNA matches it firmly. A row's size may be missing; if present it is once, few, many or a size class.

>TRBV4-2|TRBJ2-2|.|.
TGTGCCAGCAGCCAAGCTATCGATAGAGCGGTGAGCGGGGAGCTGTTTTTT
CASSQAIDRAVSGELFF
>TRBV5-1|TRBJ1-3|.|.
TGCGCCAGCAGCTTCTCAGGGGATGACGGAAACACCATATATTTT
CASSFSGDDGNTIYF
>TRBV19|TRBJ1-5|TRBD1|.
TGTGCCAGTGGGACAGCCCTCAATCAGCCCCAGCATTTT
CASGTALNQPQHF
>TRBV27|TRBJ1-2|TRBD1|once
TGTGCCAGCAGTTTGACGGTGGACAGGGGCTATGGCTACACCTTC
CASSLTVDRGYGYTF
>TRBV5-1|TRBJ1-1|.|.
TGCGCCAGCAGCCTCAACACGTTGAACACTGAAGCTTTCTTT
CASSLNTLNTEAFF
>TRBV4-1|TRBJ2-4|TRBD1|.
TGCGCCAGCAGCCAAGCGGGGACAGATTGGACGAAGGACATTCAGTACTTC
CASSQAGTDWTKDIQYF
>TRBV10-3|TRBJ1-5|.|.
TGTGCCATCAGTGCCGGGGGAAGCAATCAGCCCCAGCATTTT
CAISAGGSNQPQHF
>TRBV7-9|TRBJ2-3|.|.
TGTGCCAGCAGCCCCTTCCCACGGGAGGATACGCAGTATTTT
CASSPFPREDTQYF
>TRBV6-4|TRBJ1-2|.|.
TGTGCCAGCAGTGACTCGACGTATCCGGGGGGCGAGGGCTACACCTTC
CASSDSTYPGGEGYTF
>TRBV4-1|TRBJ2-2|TRBD2|.
TGCGCCAGCAGCCAAGCCTTTGGAGCGGGAGGCAGGGACACCGGGGAGCTGTTTTTT
CASSQAFGAGGRDTGELFF
>TRBV7-8|TRBJ2-1|TRBD2|.
TGTGCCAGCAGCTTCCGCACGGGACTAGCCTACAATGAGCAGTTCTTC
CASSFRTGLAYNEQFF
>TRBV7-9|TRBJ2-2|.|.
TGTGCCAGCAGCTTAGCTCTGAACACCGGGGAGCTGTTTTTT
CASSLALNTGELFF
>TRBV29-1|TRBJ2-1|TRBD2|.
TGCAGCGTTGCGGGGACTAGCGGGCAGGGGGTTGTGGGTAATGAGCAGTTCTTC
CSVAGTSGQGVVGNEQFF
>TRBV6-6|TRBJ1-5|.|once
TGTGCCAGCAGGCCTACAGGGACCCACAATCAGCCCCAGCATTTT
CASRPTGTHNQPQHF
>TRBV5-4|TRBJ1-1|TRBD1|.
TGTGCCAGCAGCGTGGGGGGACAGTTTGACACTGAAGCTTTCTTT
CASSVGGQFDTEAFF
>TRBV10-1|TRBJ2-7|.|.
TGCGCCAGCAGTGAGTCGAGTCAGGTAGACGAGCAGTACTTC
CASSESSQVDEQYF
>TRBV5-6|TRBJ2-4|TRBD1|.
TGTGCCAGCAGCCTGGGACAGGGGGCGAACATTCAGTACTTC
CASSLGQGANIQYF
>TRBV28|TRBJ2-3|.|.
TGTGCCAGCAGTTTCCCACCAGACACGGATACGCAGTATTTT
CASSFPPDTDTQYF
>TRBV27|TRBJ2-7|TRBD2|.
TGTGCCAGCAGTTTAGGCGGGAGTAGCTACGAGCAGTACTTC
CASSLGGSSYEQYF
>TRBV4-1|TRBJ2-1|TRBD2|.
TGCGCCAGCAGCCAAGAGGCTAGCGGGGGTCAACTAGAGCAGTTCTTC
CASSQEASGGQLEQFF
>TRBV27|TRBJ1-5|.|.
TGTGCCAGCAGTTTAAACAGGGAGAATCAGCCCCAGCATTTT
CASSLNRENQPQHF
>TRBV11-2|TRBJ2-7|TRBD2|.
TGTGCCAGCAGCTTAGATGGGGGACTAGCGGGCTTCGAGCAGTACTTC
CASSLDGGLAGFEQYF
>TRBV7-2|TRBJ2-7|.|.
TGTGCCAGCACCGGAGGAGGGGGACAGCCCTACGAGCAGTACTTC
CASTGGGGQPYEQYF
>TRBV11-1|TRBJ2-5|.|.
TGTGCCAGCAGCTTATTAGCGCAAGAGACCCAGTACTTC
CASSLLAQETQYF
>TRBV5-6|TRBJ2-3|TRBD1|.
TGTGCCAGCAGCATGACAGGGAGCCCAGATACGCAGTATTTT
CASSMTGSPDTQYF
>TRBV6-5|TRBJ1-1|TRBD1|.
TGTGCCAGCAGTTACTCCGGACAGGGGTCTGAAGCTTTCTTT
CASSYSGQGSEAFF
>TRBV5-1|TRBJ2-3|TRBD1|.
TGCGCCAGCAGTCAGGGGGTCGGTGATACGCAGTATTTT
CASSQGVGDTQYF
>TRBV18|TRBJ2-1|.|.
TGTGCCAGCTCCCCGACTACTTACAATGAGCAGTTCTTC
CASSPTTYNEQFF
>TRBV7-2|TRBJ1-2|.|.
TGTGCCAGCAGCTTAGTGGACAGCAACTATGGCTACACCTTC
CASSLVDSNYGYTF
>TRBV18|TRBJ2-1|TRBD2|once
TGTGCCAGCTCACCCCGGAATAGGGCGGGGGGTGTAGCCTACAATGAGCAGTTCTTC
CASSPRNRAGGVAYNEQFF
>TRBV9|TRBJ2-1|TRBD2|.
TGTGCCAGCAGCGTATCCCTAGCGGGGGGGAAGGGTGAGCAGTTCTTC
CASSVSLAGGKGEQFF
>TRBV28|TRBJ2-2|TRBD2|once
TGTGCCAGCACTCGGGGGGACTATGGGGCCGGGGAGCTGTTTTTT
CASTRGDYGAGELFF
>TRBV6-1|TRBJ2-2|.|.
TGTGCCAGCAGCTCCGAGTTGGCCGGGGAGCTGTTTTTT
CASSSELAGELFF
>TRBV11-2|TRBJ2-2|TRBD2|.
TGTGCCAGCAGCCTAGGGGAGGGCGGGGAGCTGTTTTTT
CASSLGEGGELFF
>TRBV6-1|TRBJ2-7|TRBD1|.
TGTGCCAGCAGGGAGCTAACCCAGACAGGGGGCGAGCAGTACTTC
CASRELTQTGGEQYF
>TRBV4-1|TRBJ1-1|.|.
TGCGCCAGCAGCCAAGGGGCAGGGGTGGTTCCAGCTTTCTTT
CASSQGAGVVPAFF
>TRBV19|TRBJ1-1|.|.
TGTGCCAGTAGTGTCAACTTAAATGGAGACACTGAAGCTTTCTTT
CASSVNLNGDTEAFF
>TRBV7-6|TRBJ2-7|.|.
TGTGCCAGCAGCCCCCGCCGACTAGGTAGCGCCTACGAGCAGTACTTC
CASSPRRLGSAYEQYF
>TRBV11-2|TRBJ2-7|TRBD2|.
TGTGCCAGCAGCTCCCCAGCTAGCGGGGGCGAGCAGTACTTC
CASSSPASGGEQYF
>TRBV10-3|TRBJ1-1|.|.
TGTGCCATCAGGGCCGAGGCAGCTTACACTGAAGCTTTCTTT
CAIRAEAAYTEAFF
>TRBV11-3|TRBJ2-2|.|.
TGTGCCAGCAGCGACCAAGGGACTCTGAACACCGGGGAGCTGTTTTTT
CASSDQGTLNTGELFF
>TRBV7-2|TRBJ1-1|.|.
TGTGCCAGCAGCTTAGCGGGGCAGGGCTCTGAAGCTTTCTTT
CASSLAGQGSEAFF
>TRBV27|TRBJ1-6|.|.
TGTGCCAGCAGCGAACCAGGGCCCCTGCGAAATTCACCCCTCCACTTT
CASSEPGPLRNSPLHF
>TRBV27|TRBJ1-2|TRBD1|.
TGTGCCAGCAGATCAAGTTTCGCGGGACAGGGAAGAACCGGCTATGGCTACACCTTC
CASRSSFAGQGRTGYGYTF
>TRBV6-4|TRBJ2-2|.|.
TGTGCCAGCAGACCCTCTCGCCTACCCGGGGAGCTGTTTTTT
CASRPSRLPGELFF
>TRBV6-6|TRBJ1-3|.|.
TGTGCCAGCAGCCCTACGGGGAGCTCTGGAAACACCATATATTTT
CASSPTGSSGNTIYF
>TRBV2|TRBJ2-2|.|.
TGTGCCAGCAGTGAAGGGCAATTCGGGGAGCTGTTTTTT
CASSEGQFGELFF